This T cell receptor beta chain was sequenced for a study of cytomegalovirus exposure and HLA in healthy donors. Study information: In an early release, HLA-typed donors contributed tens of millions of unique TCR sequences.

PCR used 60 Vbeta primers and 13 Jbeta primers. Measured with immunoSEQ multiplex PCR; TCRdb has only the in-frame clones, and not every one. The table has 150,000 to 200,000 clones, about 75% seen once. Details on this clone: Antigen specificity is unknown.

Study outcomes and limitations: Highest at DRB1 and lowest at HLA-C, TCR association rates differed among HLA loci in a later analysis. In a later analysis, TCR beta V- and J-gene trimming showed a link to a missense DCLRE1C variant. Most subjects had HLA-A and HLA-B alleles reportedly predicted accurately by TCR beta sequences.

V lost 1 base and J lost 6, with 12 bases in between. Germline loops: CDR1 SNHLY, CDR2 FYNNEI. The CDR3 is 14 amino acids. The chain recombines TRBV2 with TRBJ1-2; TRBD1 is a possible D gene (5 bases). The sample taken for sequencing was PBMCs. The TCR comes from a woman in her fifties or sixties in good health and CMV-seropositive. The CDR3 here is CASSEGRGVDGYTF. CDR3 coding DNA: TGTGCCAGCAGTGAAGGGCGGGGGGTTGATGGCTACACCTTC.